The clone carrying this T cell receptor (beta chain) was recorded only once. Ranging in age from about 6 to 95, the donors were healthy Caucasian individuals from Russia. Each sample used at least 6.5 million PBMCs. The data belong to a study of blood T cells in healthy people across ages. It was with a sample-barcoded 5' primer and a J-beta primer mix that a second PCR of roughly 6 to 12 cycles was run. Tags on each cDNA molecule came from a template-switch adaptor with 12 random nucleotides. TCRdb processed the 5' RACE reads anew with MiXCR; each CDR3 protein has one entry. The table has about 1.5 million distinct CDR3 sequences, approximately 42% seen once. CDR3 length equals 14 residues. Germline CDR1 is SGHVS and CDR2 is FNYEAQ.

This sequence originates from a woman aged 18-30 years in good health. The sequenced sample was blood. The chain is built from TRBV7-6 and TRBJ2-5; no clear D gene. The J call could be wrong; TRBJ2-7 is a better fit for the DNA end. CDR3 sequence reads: CASSLGRQEREQYF. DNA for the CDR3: TGTGCCAGCAGCTTAGGTAGGCAGGAGCGCGAGCAGTACTTC.